The 9 T cell receptor beta chains given below trace back to one sample, sequenced in a study of shared clonotypes between healthy human individuals. Only in-frame clones appear in the TCRdb table, and some are missing; sequencing was by immunoSEQ multiplex PCR. The sample lists approximately 1,500,000 clones, roughly 96% seen once, with about 1.2% in the top ten. The sample was naive CD4+ T cells sorted from blood. Subset here: CD45RA+ positively selected. These receptors originate from a man between 25 and 39 years old in good health.

The chain uses TRBV11-3 and TRBJ2-1; 7 bases map to TRBD2. Germline values: CDR1 SGHNT, CDR2 YENEEA. This CDR3 is 16 amino acids long. The trim removed 5 bases at V and 0 bases at J, leaving 7 bases unmatched. Here the CDR3 DNA reads TGTGCCAGCAGCAAAAATCTAGCGGCCTCCTACAATGAGCAGTTCTTC. Its protein is CASSKNLAASYNEQFF.

The V gene is TRBV7-2, the J gene TRBJ2-7, with TRBD2 as a possible D gene (6 bases). CDR3 length equals 15 residues. V gave up 2 bases and J gave up 6 bases, with 17 bases separating them. Germline CDR1 and CDR2: SGHTA and FQGNSA. The CDR3, as DNA: TGTGCCAGCAGCTTATATGGGGCGGGATCTGGCGAGCAGTACTTC. Translating gives CASSLYGAGSGEQYF.

The chain carries TRBV11-3 and TRBJ2-5; 9 bases are a match to TRBD1. This CDR3 has 14 residues. CDR1 SGHNT and CDR2 YENEEA come from the germline V gene. V dropped 4 bases and J dropped 4; count of bases not matched to a gene: 4. CDR3 loop: CASSSGQGRETQYF. In DNA form, the CDR3 reads TGTGCCAGCAGCTCGGGACAGGGCCGAGAGACCCAGTACTTC.

This sequence joins TRBV18 and TRBJ1-2; TRBD1 agrees at 9 bases. The CDR3 totals 16 residues. V dropped 2 bases and J dropped 2; count of bases not matched to a gene: 6. Germline values: CDR1 KGHSH, CDR2 LQKENI. CDR3 amino acids: CASSPTPGQGNYGYTF. CDR3 nucleotides: TGTGCCAGCTCACCAACACCGGGACAGGGCAACTATGGCTACACCTTC.

This chain uses TRBV18 with TRBJ1-2; D is ambiguous. This CDR3 has 13 residues. V was pared by 6 bases and J by 7 bases, with 15 bases between. Germline V gene lookup returns CDR1 KGHSH and CDR2 LQKENI. The CDR3 DNA reads as TGTGCCAGCTCGGACGACGATCGGACTGGCTACACCTTC. The encoded protein is CASSDDDRTGYTF. Drawing the rest from reference TRBV18 and TRBJ1-2, the complete variable domain is NAGVMQNPRHLVRRRGQEARLRCSPMKGHSHVYWYRQLPEEGLKFMVYLQKENIIDESGMPKERFSAEFPKEGPSILRIQQVVRGDSAAYFCASSDDDRTGYTFGSGTRLTVV.

The chain is built from TRBV7-9 and TRBJ2-5; 9 nucleotides agree with TRBD2. The CDR3 spans 15 residues. Germline V gives CDR1 SEHNR, CDR2 FQNEAQ (reference sequence). J was trimmed by 4 bases and V by 5 bases; bases with no gene match: 8. In DNA form, the CDR3 reads TGTGCCAGCAGCCTACAGAGGACTAGCGTAGAGACCCAGTACTTC. It yields the protein CASSLQRTSVETQYF.

The rearrangement links TRBV19 to TRBJ1-1, with a tentative D call TRBD1 (5 bases). This CDR3 is 14 amino acids long. The V and J ends lost 3 bases and 3 bases respectively, with 11 bases between them. From germline, CDR1 is LNHDA and CDR2 SQIVND (reference sequence). The CDR3 DNA follows: TGTGCCAGTAGTATGGGCGGGGCGTACACTGAAGCTTTCTTT. Protein: CASSMGGAYTEAFF.

This clone was seen once. The J gene is TRBJ2-1, the V gene TRBV7-6; perhaps TRBD2 as D (6 bases). V shed 2 bases and J shed 0 bases, with 20 bases lying between them. Germline values: CDR1 SGHVS, CDR2 FNYEAQ. The CDR3 extends over 19 amino acids. In nucleotides, the CDR3 is TGTGCCAGCAGCTTAAAGACGATAGTGTCGGGGGACTCCTACAATGAGCAGTTCTTC. Protein: CASSLKTIVSGDSYNEQFF.

The gene calls are TRBV6-1 and TRBJ2-2; D is possibly TRBD1 or TRBD2 (6 bases each). This CDR3 spans 14 amino acids. V gave up 11 bases and J gave up 6 bases, with 19 bases separating them. Germline V gene lookup returns CDR1 MNHNS and CDR2 SASEGT. The CDR3 DNA reads as TGTGCCGGGGGGCAGCCGGGAGCAGCCGGGGAGCTGTTTTTT. Protein sequence: CAGGQPGAAGELFF.